One and the same sample provided the 21 T cell receptor beta chains below, sequenced in a study of T-cell reconstitution after alpha-beta-depleted transplantation in children. Preparation of the TCRbeta library involved a method that used unique molecular identifiers. MiXCR, run by TCRdb on the PCR reads, gives a single entry per CDR3 protein. The data hold fewer than 550,000 distinct CDR3 sequences, with around 10% observed a single time. Sequencing used PBMCs, mostly from graft donor cells, obtained 180 days after TCRalphabeta/CD19-depleted stem cell transplant. The receptors shown here come from a female patient aged 2 to 10 who had a stem cell transplant for aplastic anemia, so the T cells may come from the graft donor.

This clonotype was recorded only once. The chain combines TRBV7-6 with TRBJ2-1, with D perhaps given as TRBD1 or TRBD2 (5 bases each). V lost 5 bases and J lost 7, with 12 bases in between. This CDR3 comprises 13 residues. Germline values: CDR1 SGHVS, CDR2 FNYEAQ. The CDR3 protein is CASSGGTQNEQFF. In nucleotides, the CDR3 is TGTGCCAGCAGCGGTGGGACCCAAAATGAGCAGTTCTTC.

This clonotype was observed a handful of times. The J gene is TRBJ2-1, the V gene TRBV5-1, with 12 bases aligning to TRBD2. CDR1 and CDR2 (germline): SGHRS, YFSETQ. This CDR3 comprises 18 residues. With V trimmed by 0 bases and J by 7 bases, 11 bases remained unmatched. CDR3: CASSLVVRLAGVKNEQFF. The CDR3 DNA is TGCGCCAGCAGCTTGGTAGTAAGACTAGCGGGAGTCAAGAATGAGCAGTTCTTC.

This clonotype occurred a few times. Germline and junction disagree at one end, which may indicate a read error. The V gene is TRBV10-3, the J gene TRBJ1-4; 11 bases are shared with TRBD1. The CDR3 extends over 15 amino acids. Germline V lookup: CDR1 ENHRY, CDR2 SYGVKD. Written as DNA, the CDR3 is TGTGCCATCAGTAGGGACAGGGGGAATAATGGAAAACTGTTTTTT. Amino acid sequence: CAISRDRGNNGKLFF.

In this sample, this clonotype turned up many times. The V gene is TRBV12-3 or TRBV12-4, the J gene TRBJ2-1; D is undetermined. Trimming stripped 8 bases from V and 5 bases from J, with 4 bases between. This CDR3 has 10 residues. In nucleotides, the CDR3 is TGTGCCAGCGGTAACAATGAGCAGTTCTTC. It translates to CASGNNEQFF.

This clonotype was detected a few times. The chain has TRBV12-3 or TRBV12-4 and TRBJ2-7; no reliable D call. V shed 6 bases and J shed 0 bases, with 12 bases lying between them. This CDR3 region has 14 residues. CDR3 in amino acids: CASSTNPNSYEQYV. The CDR3, as DNA: TGTGCCAGCAGCACGAACCCGAACTCCTACGAGCAGTACGTC.

The rearrangement joins TRBV24-1 to TRBJ2-4; TRBD2 matches 9 bases. This CDR3 region has 15 residues. Germline V gives CDR1 KGHDR, CDR2 SFDVKD. Losses at the gene ends were 2 bases for V and 8 bases for J; bases not matched to a gene: 6. As DNA, the CDR3 is TGTGCCACCAGTGATTCCAGTAGCGGGAGCCACATTCAGTACTTC. This gives the protein CATSDSSSGSHIQYF.

This clonotype has just a few counts. The rearrangement uses TRBV6-5 and TRBJ1-1; tentatively, D is TRBD1 (6 bases). V was trimmed by 2 bases and J by 5 bases, leaving 15 bases between them. Germline V gene lookup returns CDR1 MNHEY and CDR2 SVGAGI. The CDR3 extends over 15 amino acids. CDR3 nucleotides: TGTGCCAGCAGTTACGCACGACAGGCCTGGACTGAAGCTTTCTTT. Translation: CASSYARQAWTEAFF.

The chain couples TRBV6-5 to TRBJ2-1; D is undetermined. The CDR3 is 18 amino acids. Trimming removed 2 bases from V and 3 bases from J, with 20 bases in between. Germline lookup yields CDR1 MNHEY and CDR2 SVGAGI. The CDR3 coding sequence is TGTGCCAGCAGTTACACCTTCCTCTTGTCCCGACGCTACAATGAGCAGTTCTTC. This sequence encodes CASSYTFLLSRRYNEQFF.

The rearrangement uses TRBV20-1 and TRBJ2-5; possibly TRBD2 for D (5 bases). The CDR3 runs 14 residues. The germline V gene has CDR1 DFQATT and CDR2 SNEGSKA (reference sequence). Trimming removed 3 bases at V and 3 bases at J, with 14 bases between. This chain's CDR3 is CSASRVGEKETQYF. CDR3 in DNA: TGCAGTGCTAGTAGGGTCGGGGAGAAAGAGACCCAGTACTTC.

The V and J genes are TRBV7-2 and TRBJ2-7; 7 bases fit TRBD1. The CDR3 has 15 residues. CDR1 is SGHTA, CDR2 FQGNSA, per germline. Trimming removed 6 bases from V and 2 bases from J; junction bases left unmatched: 10. Written as DNA, the CDR3 is TGTGCCAGCAGACAGGACAGGCTCCCGGCCTACGAGCAGTACTTC. It is translated as CASRQDRLPAYEQYF.

In the case of this clonotype: This may stem from a read error, because a much larger clone lies one nucleotide away. The J gene is TRBJ2-1, the V gene TRBV4-2; tentative D call: TRBD2 (6 bases). CDR1 is LGHNA, CDR2 YNFKEQ, per germline. The V gene lost 5 bases and the J gene lost 3 bases, with 20 bases spanning the gap. The CDR3 has 17 residues. The CDR3 here is CASSSRAGPPGYNEQFF. CDR3 DNA sequence: TGTGCCAGCAGCTCCCGGGCGGGGCCCCCGGGCTACAATGAGCAGTTCTTC.

The J gene is TRBJ1-2, the V gene TRBV12-3 or TRBV12-4; no definite D call. Trimming shortened V by 2 bases and J by 5 bases, and 21 bases separated the two germline ends. CDR3 size: 17 residues. CDR3 amino acids: CASSLMGGRPQSYGYTF. The DNA for the CDR3 is TGTGCCAGCAGTTTAATGGGTGGGCGGCCCCAAAGTTATGGCTACACCTTC.

The sample holds a few counts of this clonotype. This rearrangement joins TRBV12-3 or TRBV12-4 to TRBJ2-7; TRBD1 matches 9 bases. The CDR3 consists of 16 residues. After removal of 6 bases from V and 0 bases from J, the junction contained 9 bases not matched to a gene. The CDR3 sequence: CASRTAVGQGSYEQYF. CDR3 nucleotide sequence: TGTGCCAGCAGAACGGCAGTGGGACAGGGCTCCTACGAGCAGTACTTC.

There are many counts of this clonotype. The rearrangement links TRBV28 to TRBJ2-2; tentative D call: TRBD1 (7 bases). Trimming took 3 bases from V and 5 from J, leaving 13 bases between them. Germline V lookup: CDR1 MDHEN, CDR2 SYDVKM. The CDR3 loop spans 15 amino acids. The CDR3 protein is CASSLEGAGTGELFF. CDR3 DNA: TGTGCCAGCAGTTTGGAGGGGGCCGGGACCGGGGAGCTGTTTTTT. The full variable domain, rest sourced from reference TRBV28 and TRBJ2-2, is DVKVTQSSRYLVKRTGEKVFLECVQDMDHENMFWYRQDPGLGLRLIYFSYDVKMKEKGDIPEGYSVSREKKERFSLILESASTNQTSMYLCASSLEGAGTGELFFGEGSRLTVL.

The chain links TRBV12-3 or TRBV12-4 to TRBJ2-6; D is perhaps TRBD1 (7 bases). The CDR3 spans 15 residues. The germline V and J ends were trimmed by 6 bases and 3 bases, with 12 bases remaining between them. CDR3 loop: CASSIRGDGANVLTF. DNA for the CDR3: TGTGCCAGCAGCATCAGGGGGGATGGGGCCAACGTCCTGACTTTC.

This clonotype was detected a few times. This chain connects TRBV27 to TRBJ1-2; weak D call: TRBD1 (6 bases). The CDR3 contains 13 residues. Trimming took 3 bases from V and 4 from J, leaving 9 bases between them. In germline, CDR1 is MNHEY, CDR2 SMNVEV (reference sequence). DNA of the CDR3: TGTGCCAGCAGTTTTTTGACAGGCTATGGCTACACCTTC. It is translated as CASSFLTGYGYTF.

The CDR3 region has the DNA TGTGCCAGCAGCTTGGAACGGTCGGGGTTGGACACTGAAGCTTTCTTT. Amino acids: CASSLERSGLDTEAFF. The chain joins TRBV5-5 to TRBJ1-1; D gene unclear. V was pared by 0 bases and J by 3 bases, with 15 bases between. The CDR3 is made up of 16 amino acids. Germline V gives CDR1 SGHKS, CDR2 YYEKEE (reference sequence).

This chain links TRBV7-2 with TRBJ2-3; a weak D match, TRBD1 (5 bases). The CDR3 is 15 residues long. Germline V gene data show CDR1 as SGHTA and CDR2 as FQGNSA. The ends were cut back, 3 bases at V and 1 base at J, with 11 bases in the middle. CDR3: CASSLGGRGTDTQYF. In DNA form, the CDR3 reads TGTGCCAGCAGCTTGGGCGGCAGGGGCACAGATACGCAGTATTTT.

CDR3 sequence: CASSLVPGSYNEQFF. In nucleotides, the CDR3 is TGTGCCAGCAGTTTAGTGCCAGGGTCCTACAATGAGCAGTTCTTC. V gene TRBV12-3 or TRBV12-4 combines with J gene TRBJ2-1; weak D call: TRBD1 (5 bases). There are 15 residues in the CDR3. V lost 1 base and J 1 base, leaving 8 bases between the germline ends.

The V and J genes are TRBV5-1 and TRBJ2-3; D possibly corresponds to TRBD2 (5 bases). Germline-derived CDR1 and CDR2 are SGHRS and YFSETQ. The CDR3 sequence is 12 residues long. The V gene lost 4 bases and the J gene lost 4 bases, with 7 bases spanning the gap. CDR3 bases: TGCGCCAGCAGCGTACTAGCAGATACGCAGTATTTT. Amino acid sequence: CASSVLADTQYF.

This clonotype has just a few counts. The rearrangement joins TRBV20-1 to TRBJ2-2; weak D call: TRBD1 (5 bases). Germline V CDR1 and CDR2: DFQATT, SNEGSKA (reference sequence). The V end was cut by 1 base, the J end by 4 bases, with 19 bases between. CDR3 length: 17 amino acids. The CDR3 DNA is TGCAGTGCTAGAGGTTCTCGGACACACGGAGCCACCGGGGAGCTGTTTTTT. Residues: CSARGSRTHGATGELFF.